This T cell receptor (beta chain) was observed in a study of T-cell memory formation after mild COVID-19. Study in general: TCR clusters largely stayed donor specific. Study results and caveats: Researchers report contracting CD4+ clones mostly in CM and EM, with CD8+ clones in EMRA. CD4/CD8 balance characterized clones contracting day 15 to 85, and CD4+ skew characterized later expanders.

TCRdb processed the 5' RACE reads anew with MiXCR; each CDR3 protein has one entry. The table shows 220,000 or so distinct CDR3 sequences, with around 8.8% occurring only once. A note on this clonotype: The antigen remains unidentified.

The CDR3 runs to 14 residues. From germline, CDR1 is MNHEY and CDR2 SVGAGI. The ends were cut back, 3 bases at V and 4 bases at J, with 10 bases in the middle. The sequence was collected from a man between 18 and 29 years old who had mild COVID-19 (a few samples of this study predate the infection). Cell type and time point are not known. Sequencing was performed on PBMCs or a T cell subset sorted from them (not recorded which). This chain connects TRBV6-5 to TRBJ1-5; D gene ambiguous. CDR3 region: CASSYGQDNQPQHF. The CDR3 bases are TGTGCCAGCAGTTATGGTCAGGATAATCAGCCCCAGCATTTT.